Sequencing of this T cell receptor (beta chain) was carried out in a study of blood T cells in healthy people across ages. Germline values: CDR1 MNHEY, CDR2 SMNVEV (reference sequence). Trimming took off 5 bases at V and 6 bases at J, with 16 bases between the two ends. The CDR3 sequence is 15 residues long. General observations from the study: Researchers said unsorted PBMCs prevented a conclusive naive versus antigen-experienced comparison.

Combining a sample-barcoded 5' primer with a J-beta primer mix, a second PCR ran for 7 to 11 cycles. One entry per CDR3 protein, called by TCRdb with MiXCR from the 5' RACE reads. The sample contains more than 900,000 distinct CDR3 sequences, about 28% of which appear only once. This clonotype was observed a handful of times. Its antigen is currently unknown. These data were also reused for a study on T cells of mothers and their children.

This sequence originates from a woman between 40 and 55 years old in good health. The V gene is TRBV27, the J gene TRBJ1-4; D is perhaps TRBD1 (6 bases). The sequencing sample was made of blood. This CDR3 reads CASSELTAGDEKLFF. CDR3 sequence (DNA): TGTGCCAGCAGTGAGCTGACAGCAGGGGATGAAAAACTGTTTTTT. The whole variable domain, filled in from reference TRBV27 and TRBJ1-4, reads EAQVTQNPRYLITVTGKKLTVTCSQNMNHEYMSWYRQDPGLGLRQIYYSMNVEVTDKGDVPEGYKVSRKEKRNFPLILESPSPNQTSLYFCASSELTAGDEKLFFGSGTQLSVL.